These T cell receptor beta chains were read from a single sample in a study of a mutant IDH1 vaccine in newly diagnosed glioma. The data were produced by immunoSEQ multiplex PCR, yet TCRdb's version contains in-frame clones alone and is incomplete. The table lists tens of thousands of clones, around nine tenths of them singletons. The source was PBMCs, collected from a glioma patient treated with radiotherapy, temozolomide or both. These receptors originate from a woman between 40 and 55 years old with glioma. The CDR3 runs from the conserved cysteine through the conserved F or W. A D gene is named only where the DNA matches it firmly. Clone size is given for some rows only: seen once, a few or many times, or a class if the clone is expanded.

v_gene	j_gene	len	abundance	d_gene	CDR3aa	CDR3nt
TRBV6-5	TRBJ1-6	15	-	-	CASSYSSGYNSPLHF	TGTGCCAGCAGTTACTCGTCGGGATATAATTCACCCCTCCACTTT
TRBV18	TRBJ2-7	15	-	TRBD2	CASRPGRREPYEQYF	TGTGCCAGCCGCCCGGGGAGGCGGGAGCCCTACGAGCAGTACTTC
TRBV5-6	TRBJ2-2	16	few	TRBD1	CASSLLDRGHGGELFF	TGTGCCAGCAGCCTCCTGGACAGGGGGCATGGCGGGGAGCTGTTTTTT
TRBV7-9	TRBJ2-7	13	-	-	CASSPGGFYEQYF	TGTGCCAGCAGCCCTGGGGGTTTCTACGAGCAGTACTTC
TRBV11-2	TRBJ2-7	12	-	-	CASSLVVYEQYF	TGTGCCAGCAGCTTAGTAGTTTACGAGCAGTACTTC
TRBV5-4	TRBJ1-1	13	few	TRBD1	CASSFNRGPEAFF	TGTGCCAGCAGCTTCAACAGGGGGCCGGAAGCTTTCTTT
TRBV4-2	TRBJ2-6	12	-	-	CASSGGANVLTF	TGTGCCAGCTCCGGTGGGGCCAACGTCCTGACTTTC
TRBV4-1	TRBJ2-1	16	-	TRBD1	CASSQGGTGKYNEQFF	TGCGCCAGCAGCCAAGGCGGGACAGGCAAGTACAATGAGCAGTTCTTC
TRBV5-1	TRBJ1-5	20	-	TRBD1	CASSLAWIGQDYYSNQPQHF	TGCGCCAGCAGCTTGGCCTGGATAGGACAGGATTATTATAGCAATCAGCCCCAGCATTTT
TRBV5-1	TRBJ2-7	15	-	TRBD1	CASSLGGYGSYEQYF	TGCGCCAGCAGCCTAGGGGGCTACGGGTCCTACGAGCAGTACTTC
TRBV29-1	TRBJ2-3	13	-	TRBD2	CSVPRGGGDTQYF	TGCAGCGTCCCACGTGGGGGGGGAGATACGCAGTATTTT
TRBV6-5	TRBJ1-4	15	-	-	CASSFRGRFNEKLFF	TGTGCCAGCAGTTTCCGGGGGCGCTTTAATGAAAAACTGTTTTTT
TRBV6-4	TRBJ2-3	15	-	TRBD2	CASSALAGSTDTQYF	TGTGCCAGCAGTGCACTAGCGGGGAGCACAGATACGCAGTATTTT